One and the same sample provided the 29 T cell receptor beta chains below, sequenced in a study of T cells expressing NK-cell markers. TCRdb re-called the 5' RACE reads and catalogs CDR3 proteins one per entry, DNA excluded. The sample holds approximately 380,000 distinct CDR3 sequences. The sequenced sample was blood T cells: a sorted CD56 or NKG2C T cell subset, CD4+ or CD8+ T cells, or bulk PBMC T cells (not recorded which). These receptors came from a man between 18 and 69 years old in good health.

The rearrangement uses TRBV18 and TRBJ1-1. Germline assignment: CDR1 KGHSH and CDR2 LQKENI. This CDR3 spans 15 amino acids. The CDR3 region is CASSNRGSMNTEAFF.

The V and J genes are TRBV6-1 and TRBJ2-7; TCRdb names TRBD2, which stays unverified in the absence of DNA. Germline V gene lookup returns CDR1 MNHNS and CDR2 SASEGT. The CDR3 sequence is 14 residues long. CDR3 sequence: CASRSRLAGYEQYF.

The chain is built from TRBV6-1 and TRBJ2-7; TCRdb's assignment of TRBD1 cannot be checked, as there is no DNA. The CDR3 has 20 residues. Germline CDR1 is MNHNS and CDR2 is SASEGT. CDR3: CASSEPLRTGGLGTTYEQYF.

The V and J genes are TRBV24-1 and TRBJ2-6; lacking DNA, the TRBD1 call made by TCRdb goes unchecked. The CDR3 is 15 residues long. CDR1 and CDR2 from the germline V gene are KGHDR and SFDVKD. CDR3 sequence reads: CAIGQGAYGANVLTF.

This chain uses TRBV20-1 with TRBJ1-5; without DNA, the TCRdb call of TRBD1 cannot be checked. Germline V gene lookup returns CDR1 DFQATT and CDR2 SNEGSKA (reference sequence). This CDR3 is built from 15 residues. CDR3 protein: CSAERTGSSNQPQHF.

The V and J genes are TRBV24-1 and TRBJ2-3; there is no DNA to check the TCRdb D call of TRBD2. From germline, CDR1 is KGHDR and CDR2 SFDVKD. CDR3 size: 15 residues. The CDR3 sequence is CATADGGNPTDTQYF.

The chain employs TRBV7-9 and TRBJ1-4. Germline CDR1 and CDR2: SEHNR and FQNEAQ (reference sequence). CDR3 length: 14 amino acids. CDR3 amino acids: CASSNSGGNEKLFF. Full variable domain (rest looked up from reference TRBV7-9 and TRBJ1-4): DTGVSQNPRHKITKRGQNVTFRCDPISEHNRLYWYRQTLGQGPEFLTYFQNEAQLEKSRLLSDRFSAERPKGSFSTLEIQRTEQGDSAMYLCASSNSGGNEKLFFGSGTQLSVL.

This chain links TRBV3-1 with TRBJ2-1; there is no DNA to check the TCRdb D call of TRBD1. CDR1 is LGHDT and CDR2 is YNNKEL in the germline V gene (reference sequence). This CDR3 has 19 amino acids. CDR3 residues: CASSPTGTGGRASYNEQFF.

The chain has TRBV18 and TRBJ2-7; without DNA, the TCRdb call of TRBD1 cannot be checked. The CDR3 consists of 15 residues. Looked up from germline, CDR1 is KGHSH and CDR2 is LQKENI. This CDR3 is CASSAWTGGAEEQYF.

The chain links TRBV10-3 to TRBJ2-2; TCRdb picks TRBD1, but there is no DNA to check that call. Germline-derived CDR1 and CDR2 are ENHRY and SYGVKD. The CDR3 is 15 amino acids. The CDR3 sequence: CAISDPHSFTGELFF.

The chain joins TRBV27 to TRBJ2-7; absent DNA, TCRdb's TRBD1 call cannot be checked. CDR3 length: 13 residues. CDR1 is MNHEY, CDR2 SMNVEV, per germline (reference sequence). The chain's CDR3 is CASRGQGAGRQYF.

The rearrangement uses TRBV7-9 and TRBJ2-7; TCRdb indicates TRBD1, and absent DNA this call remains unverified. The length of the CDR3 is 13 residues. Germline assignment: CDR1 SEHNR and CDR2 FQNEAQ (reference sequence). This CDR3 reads CASSVQGADEQYF.

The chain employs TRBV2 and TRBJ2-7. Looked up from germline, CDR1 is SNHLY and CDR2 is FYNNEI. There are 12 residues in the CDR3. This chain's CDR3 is CASSKGLYEQYF.

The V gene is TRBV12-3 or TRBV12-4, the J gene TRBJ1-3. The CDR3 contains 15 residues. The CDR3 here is CASSLSGRLFYTIYF.

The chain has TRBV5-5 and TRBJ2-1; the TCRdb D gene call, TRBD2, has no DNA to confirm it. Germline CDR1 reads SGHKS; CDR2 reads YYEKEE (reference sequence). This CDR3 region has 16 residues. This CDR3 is CASSLMTSGVFNEQFF.

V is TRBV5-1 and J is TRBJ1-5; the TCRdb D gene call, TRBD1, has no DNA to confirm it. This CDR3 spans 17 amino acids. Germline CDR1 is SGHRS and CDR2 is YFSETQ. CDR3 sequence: CASSAGLTGGSNQPQHF.

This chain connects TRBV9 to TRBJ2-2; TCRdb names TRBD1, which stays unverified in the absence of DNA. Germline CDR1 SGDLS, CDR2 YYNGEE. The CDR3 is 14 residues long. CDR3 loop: CASSVDGARGELFF.

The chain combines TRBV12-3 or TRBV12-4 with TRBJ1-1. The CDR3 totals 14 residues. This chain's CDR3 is CASRQNVKNTEAFF.

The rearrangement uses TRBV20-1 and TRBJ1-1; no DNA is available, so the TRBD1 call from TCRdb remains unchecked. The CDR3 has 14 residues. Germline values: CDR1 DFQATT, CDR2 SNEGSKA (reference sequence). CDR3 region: CSTARGSLNTEAFF.

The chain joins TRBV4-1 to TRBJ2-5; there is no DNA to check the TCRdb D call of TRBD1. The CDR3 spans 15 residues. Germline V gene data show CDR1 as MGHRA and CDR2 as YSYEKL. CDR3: CASSPAQGGQETQYF.

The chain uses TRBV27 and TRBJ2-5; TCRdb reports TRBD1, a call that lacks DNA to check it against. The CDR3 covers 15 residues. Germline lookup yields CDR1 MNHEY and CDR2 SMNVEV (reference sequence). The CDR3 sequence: CASSSVWWAQETQYF.

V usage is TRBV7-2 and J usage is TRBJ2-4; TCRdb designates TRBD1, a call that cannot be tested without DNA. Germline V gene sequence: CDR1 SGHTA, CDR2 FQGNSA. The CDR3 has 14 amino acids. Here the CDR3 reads CASSRGQGQNIQYF. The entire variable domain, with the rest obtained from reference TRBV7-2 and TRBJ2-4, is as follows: GAGVSQSPSNKVTEKGKDVELRCDPISGHTALYWYRQSLGQGLEFLIYFQGNSAPDKSGLPSDRFSAERTGGSVSTLTIQRTQQEDSAVYLCASSRGQGQNIQYFGAGTRLSVL.

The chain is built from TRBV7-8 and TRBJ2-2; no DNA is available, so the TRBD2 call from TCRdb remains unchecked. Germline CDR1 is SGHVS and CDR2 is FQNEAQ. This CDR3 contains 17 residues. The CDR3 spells CASSFRGYAGSTGELFF.

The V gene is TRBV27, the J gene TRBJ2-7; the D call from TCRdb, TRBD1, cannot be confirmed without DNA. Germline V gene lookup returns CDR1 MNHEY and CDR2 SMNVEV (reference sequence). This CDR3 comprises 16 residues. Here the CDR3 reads CASSFSGIQASYEQYF.

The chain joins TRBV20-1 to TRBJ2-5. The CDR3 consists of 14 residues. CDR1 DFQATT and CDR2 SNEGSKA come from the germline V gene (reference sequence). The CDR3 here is CSARTISAGGTQYF.

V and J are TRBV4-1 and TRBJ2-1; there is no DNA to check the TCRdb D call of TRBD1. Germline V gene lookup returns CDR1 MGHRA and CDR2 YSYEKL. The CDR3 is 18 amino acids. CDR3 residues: CASSQDWYRDRGEDEQFF.

The CDR3 loop reads CAISDKGAYEQYF. The chain recombines TRBV10-3 with TRBJ2-7. CDR1 and CDR2 (germline): ENHRY, SYGVKD. The CDR3 loop spans 13 amino acids.

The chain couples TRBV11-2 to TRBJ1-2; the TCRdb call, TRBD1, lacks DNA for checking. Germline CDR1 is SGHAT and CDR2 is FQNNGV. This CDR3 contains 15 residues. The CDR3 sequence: CASSLLSTGDYGYTF.

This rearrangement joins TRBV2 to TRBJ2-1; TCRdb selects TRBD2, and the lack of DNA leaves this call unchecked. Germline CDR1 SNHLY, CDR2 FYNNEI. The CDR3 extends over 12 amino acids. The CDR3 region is CASETSYNEQFF.